The rows below give T cell receptor beta chains drawn from one sample of a study of blood T cell repertoires in COVID-19. Clones were sequenced by immunoSEQ multiplex PCR, and TCRdb holds only the in-frame ones, with some missing. In the table there are tens of thousands of clones, roughly 80% of which are singletons. Sequencing was done on a sample of peripheral blood. The receptor set was obtained from an elderly woman with acute or convalescent COVID-19. Both conserved end residues are trimmed from each CDR3. Each record gives: CDR3 protein, clone size, V gene, J gene. Part of the rows lack a size; the others show once, few, many or a class for expanded clones.

CDR3: ASSPWGQGADTQY; size: .; V: TRBV14; J: TRBJ2-3
CDR3: ASSPGQGPSTDTQY; size: .; V: TRBV5-4; J: TRBJ2-3
CDR3: ASSSGVRYGYT; size: .; V: TRBV28; J: TRBJ1-2
CDR3: ASSVTGWNEQF; size: .; V: TRBV25-1; J: TRBJ2-1
CDR3: ASSSSSGSTDTQY; size: .; V: TRBV28; J: TRBJ2-3
CDR3: ASSQVAGTLYEQY; size: .; V: TRBV4-3; J: TRBJ2-7
CDR3: ASSQGIAGVNIQY; size: .; V: TRBV4-3; J: TRBJ2-4
CDR3: ASSTGLAEITDTQY; size: .; V: TRBV5-1; J: TRBJ2-3
CDR3: ASSHTGELF; size: .; V: TRBV6-5; J: TRBJ2-2
CDR3: ASGAKSSGNTIY; size: once; V: TRBV6-5; J: TRBJ1-3
CDR3: AWSVPSGRGNEQF; size: .; V: TRBV30; J: TRBJ2-1
CDR3: ASSLGTGTDTEAF; size: .; V: TRBV27; J: TRBJ1-1
CDR3: ASSLDEGWGNQPQH; size: .; V: TRBV7-9; J: TRBJ1-5
CDR3: ASSSPTGSNEKLF; size: .; V: TRBV9; J: TRBJ1-4
CDR3: ASSSYRGEQY; size: .; V: TRBV6-5; J: TRBJ2-7
CDR3: ASSSSGRAWDEQF; size: .; V: TRBV7-7; J: TRBJ2-1
CDR3: ASSPQGYSNQPQH; size: .; V: TRBV16; J: TRBJ1-5
CDR3: ASSLHGGSNQPQH; size: once; V: TRBV5-4; J: TRBJ1-5
CDR3: ASSPPPPGQDSYEQY; size: once; V: TRBV7-2; J: TRBJ2-7
CDR3: ASSRVPGQGRPSF; size: .; V: TRBV3-1/TRBV3-2; J: TRBJ1-4
CDR3: ASSLIQNTEAF; size: few; V: TRBV5-1; J: TRBJ1-1
CDR3: ASSQVWGRPQETQY; size: .; V: TRBV4-3; J: TRBJ2-5
CDR3: ASSSFQREPRPEQY; size: .; V: TRBV5-5; J: TRBJ2-7
CDR3: ASSVGGEGPYEQY; size: .; V: TRBV9; J: TRBJ2-7
CDR3: ASSPRASGETQY; size: medium-sized; V: TRBV18; J: TRBJ2-5
CDR3: ASSLSYTPGQGFPTYEQY; size: .; V: TRBV27; J: TRBJ2-7
CDR3: ASSFPGTARGYT; size: .; V: TRBV28; J: TRBJ1-2
CDR3: ASASGIGTDTQY; size: once; V: TRBV10-1; J: TRBJ2-3
CDR3: SAGSSYEQY; size: .; V: TRBV20-1; J: TRBJ2-7
CDR3: ASSPQGDQPQH; size: .; V: TRBV18; J: TRBJ1-5
CDR3: ASMGAGGGSYEQY; size: .; V: TRBV10-1; J: TRBJ2-7
CDR3: ASSSNRGPYEQY; size: once; V: TRBV6-5; J: TRBJ2-7
CDR3: ASSPSTGFNEQF; size: .; V: TRBV18; J: TRBJ2-1
CDR3: ASSHGRGQNYGYT; size: .; V: TRBV3-1/TRBV3-2; J: TRBJ1-2
CDR3: ATSRDTRLAGGWEQY; size: .; V: TRBV15; J: TRBJ2-7
CDR3: ASSTQRGTVDEQF; size: .; V: TRBV18; J: TRBJ2-1
CDR3: ATSPERGLGGYT; size: few; V: TRBV15; J: TRBJ1-2
CDR3: ASALGEREAETQY; size: .; V: TRBV11-1; J: TRBJ2-5
CDR3: ASSMNTEAF; size: .; V: TRBV19; J: TRBJ1-1
CDR3: ASSNVERAGTSGRVGF; size: .; V: TRBV21-1; J: TRBJ2-1
CDR3: ASSYDSLFTEAF; size: once; V: TRBV11-1; J: TRBJ1-1
CDR3: ASSQDQGAGGYT; size: .; V: TRBV4-2; J: TRBJ1-2
CDR3: ASSPKAAQGTGNTIY; size: few; V: TRBV7-8; J: TRBJ1-3
CDR3: ARRQWAYNEQF; size: .; V: TRBV19; J: TRBJ2-1
CDR3: ASSEGTPYQPQH; size: once; V: TRBV6-1; J: TRBJ1-5
CDR3: ASSPRLAGNNEQF; size: .; V: TRBV11-3; J: TRBJ2-1
CDR3: SVERGQGRTYEQY; size: .; V: TRBV29-1; J: TRBJ2-7
CDR3: ASSPGTTSTDTQY; size: .; V: TRBV7-2; J: TRBJ2-3
CDR3: ASSWGTSGVAKNIQY; size: .; V: TRBV5-1; J: TRBJ2-4
CDR3: ASSLQAFNYEQY; size: .; V: TRBV5-1; J: TRBJ2-7
CDR3: ASSLDRASGSPYEQY; size: .; V: TRBV7-6; J: TRBJ2-7
CDR3: ASSLQGGNEKLF; size: .; V: TRBV7-6; J: TRBJ1-4
CDR3: ASSRLGRGEQF; size: .; V: TRBV6-5; J: TRBJ2-1
CDR3: ASSQDLTRGIYEQY; size: .; V: TRBV4-3; J: TRBJ2-7
CDR3: ASSFKTGGTEAF; size: .; V: TRBV7-2; J: TRBJ1-1